Shown below are 24 T cell receptor beta chains from a single sample sequenced in a study of human T cells and chemical hapten exposure. From whole blood left unfractionated, total RNA was extracted. Using its own MiXCR run on the 5' RACE reads, TCRdb lists one record per CDR3 protein. Here the sample spans around 100,000 distinct CDR3 sequences, approximately 20% being singletons. The receptor source for this set is a human donor in good health.

This clonotype showed up just a few times. This rearrangement joins TRBV28 to TRBJ1-2, with D possibly matching TRBD1 (6 bases). The V gene's germline CDR1 is MDHEN and CDR2 SYDVKM. CDR3 length: 13 residues. CDR3 in amino acids: CAKGGGPLYGYTF. The CDR3 region has the DNA TGTGCTAAAGGGGGGGGACCCCTTTATGGCTACACCTTC.

The chain couples TRBV6-5 to TRBJ1-3, with TRBD1 matching over 11 bases. This CDR3 is 15 amino acids long. V was pared by 5 bases and J by 4 bases, with 4 bases of the junction left unmatched. In germline, CDR1 is MNHEY, CDR2 SVGAGI. The CDR3 loop is CASSEDRGQGNTIYF. The CDR3 bases are TGTGCCAGCAGTGAGGACAGGGGGCAAGGAAACACCATATATTTT.

There are a few counts of this clonotype. The rearrangement joins TRBV28 to TRBJ1-1; 9 bases agree with TRBD1. This CDR3 contains 15 residues. The germline V gene encodes CDR1 MDHEN and CDR2 SYDVKM. With 8 bases clipped from V and 2 bases from J, the junction kept 9 bases outside the gene matches. The CDR3 nucleotides are TGTGCCAGCCCAAAACCGGGACAGGGAAACACTGAAGCTTTCTTT. It translates to CASPKPGQGNTEAFF.

The chain combines TRBV7-8 with TRBJ2-2, with D perhaps matching TRBD2 (6 bases). Germline lookup yields CDR1 SGHVS and CDR2 FQNEAQ. Trimming left V 5 bases short and J 8 bases short, with 21 bases between. The CDR3 extends over 16 amino acids. As DNA, the CDR3 is TGTGCCAGCAGCCGGCGGCGGGGATCCACCACTGGGGAGCTGTTTTTT. Amino acid sequence: CASSRRRGSTTGELFF.

This chain links TRBV20-1 with TRBJ2-1; 12 bases map to TRBD2. Germline CDR1 reads DFQATT; CDR2 reads SNEGSKA (reference sequence). The CDR3 has 17 amino acids. V gave up 3 bases and J gave up 1 base; unmatched junction bases: 7. CDR3 protein: CSARSLAGGGSYNEQFF. The CDR3 DNA reads TGCAGTGCTAGGTCCCTAGCGGGAGGGGGTTCCTACAATGAGCAGTTCTTC.

To note about this clonotype: A junction end diverges from the germline sequence, so it may reflect a read error. The chain is built from TRBV5-6 and TRBJ2-7; weak D call: TRBD2 (5 bases). The length of the CDR3 is 13 residues. The germline V gene encodes CDR1 SGHDT and CDR2 YYEEEE. CDR3 loop: CASSSVRRGSRNF. Here the CDR3 DNA reads TGTGCCAGCAGCTCCGTCAGGCGAGGGAGCCGTAACTTC. The full variable domain, its missing parts supplied by reference TRBV5-6 and TRBJ2-7, is DAGVTQSPTHLIKTRGQQVTLRCSPKSGHDTVSWYQQALGQGPQFIFQYYEEEERQRGNFPDRFSGHQFPNYSSELNVNALLLGDSALYLCASSSVRRGSRNFGPGTRLTVT.

The chain has TRBV27 and TRBJ2-1; 10 bases map to TRBD2. After removal of 5 bases from V and 1 base from J, the junction contained 5 bases not matched to a gene. Germline-derived CDR1 and CDR2 are MNHEY and SMNVEV (reference sequence). The CDR3 is 16 residues long. The CDR3 loop reads CASSGLTSGSYNEQFF. In nucleotides, the CDR3 is TGTGCCAGCAGTGGCCTGACTAGCGGGTCCTACAATGAGCAGTTCTTC.

In DNA form, the CDR3 reads TGTGCCAGCAGCTTGGGTCCAGGTACAGATACGCAGTATTTT. It specifies CASSLGPGTDTQYF. The chain couples TRBV5-6 to TRBJ2-3; no reliable D call. This CDR3 is 14 amino acids long. V gave up 0 bases and J gave up 3 bases, with 8 bases separating them. Germline V gene sequence: CDR1 SGHDT, CDR2 YYEEEE.

The rearrangement links TRBV12-3 or TRBV12-4 to TRBJ2-7; D is uncertain. The CDR3 runs 13 residues. Trimming took 3 bases from V and 7 from J, leaving 13 bases between them. DNA for the CDR3: TGTGCCAGCAGTTTTTGGGCTATGGGGGAGCAGTACTTC. Translation: CASSFWAMGEQYF.

This clonotype was detected only a few times. V and J are TRBV11-2 and TRBJ1-3; D is possibly TRBD1 (5 bases). Germline CDR1 is SGHAT and CDR2 is FQNNGV. The CDR3 has 16 amino acids. Trimming took off 3 bases at V and 0 bases at J, with 12 bases between the two ends. For the CDR3, the DNA is TGTGCCAGCAGCTTTCGGGACGGAAGCTCTGGAAACACCATATATTTT. Its translation: CASSFRDGSSGNTIYF.

V gene TRBV12-3 or TRBV12-4 combines with J gene TRBJ2-7, with D unresolved. V was cut by 8 bases and J by 6 bases, with 17 bases left in between. This CDR3 is built from 13 residues. CDR3 residues: CASGRAYTIEQYF. The CDR3, as DNA: TGTGCCAGCGGCCGGGCCTACACTATCGAGCAGTACTTC.

This clonotype was counted a few times. The chain combines TRBV13 with TRBJ1-3; 11 nucleotides match TRBD1. With 4 bases clipped from V and 3 bases from J, the junction kept 2 bases outside the gene matches. Germline CDR1 reads PRHDT; CDR2 reads FYEKMQ (reference sequence). The CDR3 has 15 residues. CDR3 region: CASSSGQGVGNTIYF. The CDR3 DNA reads as TGTGCCAGCAGCTCGGGACAGGGGGTTGGAAACACCATATATTTT.

The chain links TRBV4-1 to TRBJ1-5; TRBD1 agrees at 7 bases. In germline, CDR1 is MGHRA, CDR2 YSYEKL. After removal of 3 bases from V and 3 bases from J, the junction contained 11 bases not matched to a gene. The CDR3 sequence is 17 residues long. Written as DNA, the CDR3 is TGCGCCAGCAGCCACCACGGACAGGCCATGTTCAATCAGCCCCAGCATTTT. Translated, it gives CASSHHGQAMFNQPQHF.

The chain links TRBV7-9 to TRBJ2-5; 9 nucleotides line up with TRBD2. V was clipped by 5 bases and J by 1 base; unmatched bases: 11. This CDR3 is built from 17 residues. Germline values: CDR1 SEHNR, CDR2 FQNEAQ (reference sequence). CDR3 DNA: TGTGCCAGCAGCCGTTTGGGGCGGGAGGGCCTCCAAGAGACCCAGTACTTC. Encoded protein: CASSRLGREGLQETQYF. Combining the CDR3 with reference TRBV7-9 and TRBJ2-5 gives the whole variable domain DTGVSQNPRHKITKRGQNVTFRCDPISEHNRLYWYRQTLGQGPEFLTYFQNEAQLEKSRLLSDRFSAERPKGSFSTLEIQRTEQGDSAMYLCASSRLGREGLQETQYFGPGTRLLVL.

CDR3 protein: CASSFEGLGNEQFF. In nucleotides, the CDR3 is TGTGCCAGCAGCTTTGAGGGATTGGGGAATGAGCAGTTCTTC. The V and J genes are TRBV7-3 and TRBJ2-1; possibly TRBD2 for D (5 bases). CDR3 size: 14 residues. V lost 3 bases and J 7 bases, leaving 13 bases between the germline ends. Per germline, CDR1 SGHTA and CDR2 FQGTGA. The full variable domain, its missing parts supplied by reference TRBV7-3 and TRBJ2-1, is GAGVSQTPSNKVTEKGKYVELRCDPISGHTALYWYRQSLGQGPEFLIYFQGTGAADDSGLPNDRFFAVRPEGSVSTLKIQRTERGDSAVYLCASSFEGLGNEQFFGPGTRLTVL.

This clonotype was counted a few times. The chain links TRBV30 to TRBJ1-1; possibly TRBD1 for D (6 bases). This CDR3 spans 11 amino acids. The V and J ends lost 5 bases and 11 bases respectively, with 15 bases between them. The germline V gene encodes CDR1 GTSNPN and CDR2 SVGIG (reference sequence). CDR3 sequence reads: CAWDRTEEAFF. The CDR3 DNA follows: TGTGCCTGGGATAGGACAGAAGAGGCTTTCTTT.

This clonotype was detected many times. The V call is TRBV5-1, the J call TRBJ2-7; maybe TRBD2 (6 bases). Germline CDR1 and CDR2: SGHRS and YFSETQ. CDR3 size: 14 residues. Trimming removed 4 bases at V and 0 bases at J, with 11 bases between. CDR3 sequence: CASSLGTRSYEQYF. The CDR3 DNA is TGCGCCAGCAGCCTCGGGACTCGCTCCTACGAGCAGTACTTC.

The V and J genes are TRBV29-1 and TRBJ2-2; 8 bases align to TRBD2. The CDR3 runs 16 residues. V dropped 6 bases and J dropped 4; count of bases not matched to a gene: 13. Germline CDR1 SQVTM, CDR2 ANQGSEA. The CDR3, as DNA: TGCAGCGTCCTTGGGAGCGGGAGTCGGTCCACCGGGGAGCTGTTTTTT. Translating it yields CSVLGSGSRSTGELFF.

This clonotype occurred a few times. Here the CDR3 DNA reads TGCGCCAGCATGGGATCGACAGGGCTAGAGACCCAGTACTTC. The encoded protein is CASMGSTGLETQYF. V usage is TRBV23-1 and J usage is TRBJ2-5; 7 bases match TRBD1. TRBV23-1 is an ORF; its function is uncertain. J lost 4 bases, V lost 7 bases, and 9 bases had no gene match. The CDR3 length is 14 residues.

The chain combines TRBV27 with TRBJ2-2; the match to TRBD2 covers 7 bases. The V gene's germline CDR1 is MNHEY and CDR2 SMNVEV (reference sequence). Losses at the gene ends were 2 bases for V and 5 bases for J; bases not matched to a gene: 5. CDR3 size: 15 residues. The CDR3 bases are TGTGCCAGCAGTTTAGGGACTACACGAACCGGGGAGCTGTTTTTT. Translation: CASSLGTTRTGELFF.

The chain carries TRBV28 and TRBJ1-5, with 10 bases aligning to TRBD1. V dropped 5 bases and J dropped 7; count of bases not matched to a gene: 8. There are 15 residues in the CDR3. The germline CDR1 and CDR2 sequences are MDHEN and SYDVKM. The CDR3 sequence: CASSVPRDRGQPQHF. Here the CDR3 DNA reads TGTGCCAGCAGTGTCCCGAGGGACAGGGGCCAGCCCCAGCATTTT.

This chain joins TRBV3-1 and TRBJ1-1, with no clear D. The CDR3 is made up of 13 amino acids. Germline V gene data show CDR1 as LGHDT and CDR2 as YNNKEL (reference sequence). With 6 bases removed from V and 3 bases from J, the gap between germline ends came to 11 bases. This CDR3 reads CASRPTEYTEAFF. CDR3 nucleotide sequence: TGTGCCAGCAGACCTACAGAGTACACTGAAGCTTTCTTT. The whole variable domain, filled in from reference TRBV3-1 and TRBJ1-1, reads DTAVSQTPKYLVTQMGNDKSIKCEQNLGHDTMYWYKQDSKKFLKIMFSYNNKELIINETVPNRFSPKSPDKAHLNLHINSLELGDSAVYFCASRPTEYTEAFFGQGTRLTVV.

J is TRBJ2-1 and V is TRBV5-1; possibly TRBD1 for D (5 bases). V shed 10 bases and J shed 13 bases, with 24 bases lying between them. Germline CDR1 reads SGHRS; CDR2 reads YFSETQ. The CDR3 is made up of 13 amino acids. CDR3 bases: TGCGCCTCCGAGAGTGGCCAGGGCCTTCACCAGTTCTTC. This sequence encodes CASESGQGLHQFF.

The rearrangement joins TRBV12-3 or TRBV12-4 to TRBJ2-7; possible D gene TRBD2, 6 bases. The CDR3 consists of 15 residues. V was pared by 8 bases and J by 1 base, with 18 bases between. CDR3 sequence reads: CASGSGGRGSYEQYF. CDR3 in DNA: TGTGCCAGCGGCTCCGGGGGACGGGGATCCTACGAGCAGTACTTC.